The entry below gives a single TCR beta chain sequence along with its context. The antigen this receptor binds is unknown. Base qualities are not provided; no much larger clone lies one nucleotide away. These data originate in a study of blood T cell repertoires in COVID-19 (dated by TCRdb to the early 2020s). Background on the whole study: Collaborator samples came from the United States, Italy and Spain and covered acute and convalescent phases of COVID-19. The material from the prospective study consisted of cDNA or gDNA derived from T cells, B-cell-depleted T cells, or PBMCs. Deeply sampled blood TCRbeta repertoires from subjects exposed to, actively infected with, or recovered from COVID-19 were included in the dataset. The repertoires were released in a freely available public database meant as a resource for research on the immune response to SARS-CoV-2. Samples came from the ongoing ImmuneRACE study (first 160 participants) plus 1,254 subjects from 6 global collaborators. Nearly every sample came with metadata listing a de-identified subject ID, COVID-19 status, age in years and sex. Where available, HLA class I and class II types were taken from metadata supplied by the sample provider and were not determined by assay-based typing.

Study-wide findings and limitations: Clinical and demographic metadata were provided uncurated, with the amount varying by source and participant.

Enrolling through a virtual design, the prospective study's participants ranged in age from about 18 to 100 years and lived across some 22 United States geographic areas. In the prospective study, participants were assigned to cohorts based on the clinical history participants reported in a screening survey and a study questionnaire. Exposed participants had been in contact with someone with a PCR-confirmed or clinician-diagnosed COVID-19 case within 2 weeks of study entry. Mobile phlebotomists in the prospective study collected whole blood, serum and a nasopharyngeal or oropharyngeal swab from every participant. Participants in the prospective study had the option to provide additional blood draws and questionnaires over a roughly two-month period. Before DNA extraction, prospective study blood samples were shipped either frozen or at room temperature. TCRbeta CDR3 regions were amplified from genomic DNA by means of the immunoSEQ Assay, a bias-controlled multiplex PCR. In the authors' own workflow: The number of nucleated cells in each sample was estimated by amplification of reference gene primers within the assay. Sequence reads were collapsed and filtered to measure the absolute abundance of every unique TCRbeta CDR3 rearrangement. For each sample, productive Simpson clonality was calculated by taking the square root of Simpson's diversity index across productive rearrangements. Not all clones reach the TCRdb copy of this immuneACCESS table, which keeps in-frame sequences only. Checked studies attribute under half of the gap to unresolved V genes and leave the rest unexplained. V and J calls and clone size are as listed in that table; D and trimming were resolved from the DNA. Recorded for this sample are a few hundred thousand clones; more than 85% of them occurred a single time. The ten largest clonotypes hold around 0.86% of the sample.

The germline V gene (reference sequence) gives CDR1 as LNHDA and CDR2 as SQIVND. Spanning cysteine to phenylalanine, the CDR3 consists of 18 amino acids. Solely the CDR3 DNA is kept, with 54 bases framed from the first base. V lost 0 bases and J lost 5 bases, and the count of bases not matched to a germline gene is 10. The source is a woman aged 40 to 50 who had been exposed to COVID-19. The rearrangement joined TRBV19 to TRBJ2-5; TRBD2 matches 12 bases in the middle. Sequenced input: PBMCs or T cells enriched from blood (not recorded which). The CDR3 here reads CASSIDAPLAGGVETQYF. The nucleotides are TGTGCCAGTAGTATAGACGCCCCCCTAGCGGGGGGGGTGGAGACCCAGTACTTC.